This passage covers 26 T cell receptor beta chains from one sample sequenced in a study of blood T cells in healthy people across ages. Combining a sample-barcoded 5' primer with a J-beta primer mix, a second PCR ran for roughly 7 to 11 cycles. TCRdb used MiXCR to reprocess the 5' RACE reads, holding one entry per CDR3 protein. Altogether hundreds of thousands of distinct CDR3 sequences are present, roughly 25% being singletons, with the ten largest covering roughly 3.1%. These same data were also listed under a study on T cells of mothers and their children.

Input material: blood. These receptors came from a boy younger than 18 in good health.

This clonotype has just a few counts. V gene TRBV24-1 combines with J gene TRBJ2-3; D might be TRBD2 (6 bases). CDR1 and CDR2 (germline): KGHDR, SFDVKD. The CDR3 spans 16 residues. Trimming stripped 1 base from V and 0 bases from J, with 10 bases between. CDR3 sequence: CATSDFSGPSTDTQYF. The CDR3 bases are TGTGCCACCAGTGATTTTAGCGGACCTAGCACAGATACGCAGTATTTT.

This chain's CDR3 is CASSVAERGGSYEQYF. The CDR3, as DNA: TGTGCCAGCAGCGTGGCGGAGCGGGGGGGCTCCTACGAGCAGTACTTC. V and J are TRBV5-5 and TRBJ2-7, with 10 bases that match TRBD2. The germline CDR1 and CDR2 sequences are SGHKS and YYEKEE (reference sequence). The CDR3 loop spans 16 amino acids. The trim removed 4 bases at V and 0 bases at J, leaving 7 bases unmatched.

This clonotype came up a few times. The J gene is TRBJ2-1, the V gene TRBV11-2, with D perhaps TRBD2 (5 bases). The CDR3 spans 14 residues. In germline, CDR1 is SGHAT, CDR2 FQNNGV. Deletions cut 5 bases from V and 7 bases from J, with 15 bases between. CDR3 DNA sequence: TGTGCCAGCAGCCGGGGAACTAGTCGGAATGAGCAGTTCTTC. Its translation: CASSRGTSRNEQFF.

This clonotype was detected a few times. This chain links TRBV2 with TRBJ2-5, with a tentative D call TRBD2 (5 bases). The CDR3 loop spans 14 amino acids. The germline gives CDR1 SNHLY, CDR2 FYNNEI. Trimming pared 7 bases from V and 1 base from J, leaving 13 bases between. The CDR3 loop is CASTLDWAQETQYF. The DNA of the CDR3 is TGTGCCAGCACTTTGGACTGGGCCCAAGAGACCCAGTACTTC.

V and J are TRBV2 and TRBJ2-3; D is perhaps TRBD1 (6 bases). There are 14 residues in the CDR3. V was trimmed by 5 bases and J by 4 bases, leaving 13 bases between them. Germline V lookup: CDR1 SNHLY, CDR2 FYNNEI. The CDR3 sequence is CASSTGGTADTQYF. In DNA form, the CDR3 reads TGTGCCAGCAGTACTGGGGGCACGGCAGATACGCAGTATTTT.

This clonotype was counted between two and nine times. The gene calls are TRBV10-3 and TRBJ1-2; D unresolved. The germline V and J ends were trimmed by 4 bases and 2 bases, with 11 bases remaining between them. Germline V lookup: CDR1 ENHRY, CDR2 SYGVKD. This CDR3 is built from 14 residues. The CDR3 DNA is TGTGCCATCAGTGTTCAGCCGGAAAACTATGGCTACACCTTC. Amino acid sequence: CAISVQPENYGYTF.

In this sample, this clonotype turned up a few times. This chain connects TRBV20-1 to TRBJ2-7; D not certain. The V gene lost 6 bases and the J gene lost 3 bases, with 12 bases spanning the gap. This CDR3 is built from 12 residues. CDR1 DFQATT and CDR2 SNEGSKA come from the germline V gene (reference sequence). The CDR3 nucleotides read TGCAGTGCCCCCCGGTTTAACTACGAGCAGTACTTC. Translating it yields CSAPRFNYEQYF.

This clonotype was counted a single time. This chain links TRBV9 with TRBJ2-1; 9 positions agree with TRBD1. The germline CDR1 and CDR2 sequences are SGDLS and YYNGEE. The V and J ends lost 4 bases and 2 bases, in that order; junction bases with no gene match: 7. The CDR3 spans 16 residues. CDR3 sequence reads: CASSSGQGRTYNEQFF. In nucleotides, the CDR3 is TGTGCCAGCAGCTCGGGACAGGGCCGAACCTACAATGAGCAGTTCTTC.

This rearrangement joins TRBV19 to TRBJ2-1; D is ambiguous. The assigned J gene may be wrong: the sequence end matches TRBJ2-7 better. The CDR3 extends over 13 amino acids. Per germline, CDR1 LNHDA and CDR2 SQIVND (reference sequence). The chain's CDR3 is CASRSQNPYEQYF. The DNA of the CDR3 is TGTGCCAGTAGATCACAGAATCCCTACGAGCAGTACTTC.

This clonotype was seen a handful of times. This CDR3 is CASKSGGRETQYF. As DNA, the CDR3 is TGCGCCAGCAAGAGCGGGGGGCGGGAGACCCAGTACTTC. The V call is TRBV5-1, the J call TRBJ2-5; 9 nucleotides match TRBD2. Trimming took 6 bases from V and 5 from J; bases not matched to a gene: 5. The CDR3 has 13 amino acids. Germline CDR1 is SGHRS and CDR2 is YFSETQ.

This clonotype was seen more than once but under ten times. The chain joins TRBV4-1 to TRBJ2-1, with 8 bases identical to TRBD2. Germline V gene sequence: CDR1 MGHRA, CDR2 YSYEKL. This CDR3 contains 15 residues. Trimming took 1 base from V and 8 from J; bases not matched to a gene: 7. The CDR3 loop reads CASSQVYSGGDEQFF. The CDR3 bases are TGCGCCAGCAGCCAAGTGTACAGCGGGGGCGATGAGCAGTTCTTC.

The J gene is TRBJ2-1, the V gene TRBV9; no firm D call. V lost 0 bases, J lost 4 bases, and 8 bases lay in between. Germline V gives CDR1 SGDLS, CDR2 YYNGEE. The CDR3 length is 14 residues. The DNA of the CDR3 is TGTGCCAGCAGCGTAGTAAGTACATACAATGAGCAGTTCTTC. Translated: CASSVVSTYNEQFF.

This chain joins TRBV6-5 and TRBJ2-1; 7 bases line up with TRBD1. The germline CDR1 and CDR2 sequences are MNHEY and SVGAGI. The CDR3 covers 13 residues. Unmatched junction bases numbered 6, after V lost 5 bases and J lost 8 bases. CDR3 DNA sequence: TGTGCCAGCAGTCGACAGGGCCTGGATGAGCAGTTCTTC. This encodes CASSRQGLDEQFF.

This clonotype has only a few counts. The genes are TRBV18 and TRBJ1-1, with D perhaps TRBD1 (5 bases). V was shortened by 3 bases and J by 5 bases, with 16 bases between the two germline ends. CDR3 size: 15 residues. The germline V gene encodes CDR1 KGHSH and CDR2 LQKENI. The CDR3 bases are TGTGCCAGCTCACCGGTAGGGCCGGGGGGGACTGAAGCTTTCTTT. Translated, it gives CASSPVGPGGTEAFF.

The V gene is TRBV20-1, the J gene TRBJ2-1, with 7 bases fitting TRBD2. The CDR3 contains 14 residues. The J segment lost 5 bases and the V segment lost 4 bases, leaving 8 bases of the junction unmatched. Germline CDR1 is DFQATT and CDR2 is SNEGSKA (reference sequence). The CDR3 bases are TGCAGTGCTAACCGGGCAGGGACTAACAATGAGCAGTTCTTC. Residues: CSANRAGTNNEQFF.

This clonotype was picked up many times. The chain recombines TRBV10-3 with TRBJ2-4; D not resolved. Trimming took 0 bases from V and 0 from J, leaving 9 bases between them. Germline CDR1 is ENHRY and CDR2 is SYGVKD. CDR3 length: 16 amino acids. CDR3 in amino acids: CAISESGVLAKNIQYF. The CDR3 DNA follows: TGTGCCATCAGTGAGTCTGGAGTTTTAGCCAAAAACATTCAGTACTTC.

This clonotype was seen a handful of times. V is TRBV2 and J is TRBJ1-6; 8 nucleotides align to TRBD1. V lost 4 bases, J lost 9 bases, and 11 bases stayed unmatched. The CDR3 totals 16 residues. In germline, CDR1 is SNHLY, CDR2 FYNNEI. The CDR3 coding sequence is TGTGCCAGCAGTGTCACGACAGGGGCCTTAGGTTCACCCCTCCACTTT. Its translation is CASSVTTGALGSPLHF.

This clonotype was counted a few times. CDR3 sequence: CASSAGVSSADEQFF. The CDR3 DNA is TGTGCCAGCAGTGCTGGCGTCAGCTCAGCGGATGAGCAGTTCTTC. The V and J genes are TRBV6-1 and TRBJ2-1; possible D gene TRBD2, 5 bases. V was clipped by 4 bases and J by 8 bases, with 18 bases between them. The germline V gene has CDR1 MNHNS and CDR2 SASEGT. CDR3 length equals 15 residues.

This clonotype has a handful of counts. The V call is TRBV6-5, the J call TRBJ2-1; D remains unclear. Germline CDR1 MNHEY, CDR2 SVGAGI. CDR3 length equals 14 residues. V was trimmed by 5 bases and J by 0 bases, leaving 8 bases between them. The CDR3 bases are TGTGCCAGCAGTGACCTAAGCTCCTACAATGAGCAGTTCTTC. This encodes CASSDLSSYNEQFF.

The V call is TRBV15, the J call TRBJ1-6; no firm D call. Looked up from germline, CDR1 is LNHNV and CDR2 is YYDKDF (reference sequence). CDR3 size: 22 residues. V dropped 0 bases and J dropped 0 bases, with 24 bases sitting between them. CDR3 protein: CATSRDVEIYRDGSSYNSPLHF. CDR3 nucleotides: TGTGCCACCAGCAGAGATGTAGAGATTTATCGAGACGGCAGCTCCTATAATTCACCCCTCCACTTT.

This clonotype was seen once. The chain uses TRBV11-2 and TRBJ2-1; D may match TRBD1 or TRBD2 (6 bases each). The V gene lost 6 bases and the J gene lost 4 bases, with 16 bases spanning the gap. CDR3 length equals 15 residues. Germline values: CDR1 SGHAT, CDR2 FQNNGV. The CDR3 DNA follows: TGTGCCAGCAGTCAAGGCGGGACACAGTACAATGAGCAGTTCTTC. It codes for CASSQGGTQYNEQFF.

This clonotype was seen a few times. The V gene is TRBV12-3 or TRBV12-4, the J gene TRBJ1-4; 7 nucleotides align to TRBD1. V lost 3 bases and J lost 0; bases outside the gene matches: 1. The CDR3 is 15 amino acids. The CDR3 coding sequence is TGTGCCAGCAGTTTGGGACAGACAACTAATGAAAAACTGTTTTTT. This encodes CASSLGQTTNEKLFF.

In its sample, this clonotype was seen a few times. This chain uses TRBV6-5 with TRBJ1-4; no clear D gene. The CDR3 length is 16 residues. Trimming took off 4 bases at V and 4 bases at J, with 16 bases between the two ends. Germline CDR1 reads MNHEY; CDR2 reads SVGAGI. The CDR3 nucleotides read TGTGCCAGCAGTTTTACGACGGCGGCCATTAATGAAAAACTGTTTTTT. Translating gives CASSFTTAAINEKLFF.

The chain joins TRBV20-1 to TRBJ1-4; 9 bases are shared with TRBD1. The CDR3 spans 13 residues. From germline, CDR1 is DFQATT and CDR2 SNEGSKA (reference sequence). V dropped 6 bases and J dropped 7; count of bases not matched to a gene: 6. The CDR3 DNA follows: TGCAGTGCAGCACAGGGGGCACGTGAAAAACTGTTTTTT. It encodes CSAAQGAREKLFF.

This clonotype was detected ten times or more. This CDR3 is CASAKTAGSYGYTF. The DNA for the CDR3 is TGTGCCAGCGCTAAAACCGCAGGGTCCTATGGCTACACCTTC. The chain uses TRBV2 and TRBJ1-2; tentative D call: TRBD1 (5 bases). Per germline, CDR1 SNHLY and CDR2 FYNNEI. This CDR3 spans 14 amino acids. V was shortened by 8 bases and J by 4 bases, with 17 bases between the two germline ends.

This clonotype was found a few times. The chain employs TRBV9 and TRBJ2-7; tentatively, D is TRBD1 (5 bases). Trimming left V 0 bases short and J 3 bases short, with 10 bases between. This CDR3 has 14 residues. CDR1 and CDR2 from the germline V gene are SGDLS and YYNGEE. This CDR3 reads CASSVAGQNYEQYF. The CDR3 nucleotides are TGTGCCAGCAGCGTAGCAGGGCAAAACTACGAGCAGTACTTC.